A selection of T cell receptor beta chains follows, all from one sample in a study of beta chain features in type 1 diabetes. TCRdb's table, derived via immunoSEQ multiplex PCR, lists solely in-frame clones and lacks some. In the table there are about 15,000 clones, around three quarters of which are singletons. Source material: Tregs from blood. The receptors here all came from a man aged 30 to 39 with type 1 diabetes. The CDR3 runs from the conserved cysteine through the conserved F or W. Fields, in order: J gene, D gene, V gene, clone size, CDR3 DNA, CDR3 protein. The D gene is left open where the match is weak. Some rows have no size entry. The others give once, few or many, or a class for an expanded clone.

>TRBJ1-1|TRBD1|TRBV14|.
TGTGCCAGCGGAAGAAATAGACAGGGCCGGACTGAAGCTTTCTTT
CASGRNRQGRTEAFF
>TRBJ2-3|TRBD2|TRBV7-8|few
TGTGCCAGCAGCTTAGTCGGTAGCGGGGGTTGGACAGATACGCAGTATTTT
CASSLVGSGGWTDTQYF
>TRBJ2-1|TRBD1|TRBV12-5|.
TGTGCTAGCGGGACAGGGGGCCTTTATGAGCAGTTCTTC
CASGTGGLYEQFF
>TRBJ2-7|.|TRBV5-5|.
TGTGCCAGCAGCTTGGCCGGACAAGCCTACGAGCAGTACTTC
CASSLAGQAYEQYF
>TRBJ1-4|TRBD1|TRBV2|.
TGTGCCAGCAGTTTGACAGGGCTACTTGAAAAACTGTTTTTT
CASSLTGLLEKLFF
>TRBJ2-2|TRBD2|TRBV2|.
TGTGCCAGCAGAGCCTGGGCGGGAGACACCGGGGAGCTGTTTTTT
CASRAWAGDTGELFF
>TRBJ2-7|TRBD2|TRBV7-8|.
TGTGCCAGCAGCTTTGGACTAGCGGGAGCCTACGAGCAGTACTTC
CASSFGLAGAYEQYF
>TRBJ1-2|TRBD1|TRBV6-5|.
TGTGCCAGCAGTTACGAGGGGACAGGGGGCTACACCTTC
CASSYEGTGGYTF
>TRBJ2-4|.|TRBV23-1|few
TGCGCCAGCAGTCAACGGACTGTTTTAGCCAAAAACATTCAGTACTTC
CASSQRTVLAKNIQYF
>TRBJ2-1|TRBD2|TRBV10-3|.
TGTGCCATCAGTGTGGGGGGACTAGCTGACCAAGGGGGTGAGCAGTTCTTC
CAISVGGLADQGGEQFF
>TRBJ1-6|TRBD1|TRBV19|.
TGTGCCAGTAGTCGGGACAGGGCTAATTCACCCCTCCACTTT
CASSRDRANSPLHF
>TRBJ2-7|.|TRBV18|.
TGTGCCAGCTCACCGAACGCGGACTACGAGCAGTACTTC
CASSPNADYEQYF
>TRBJ2-7|.|TRBV6-6|.
TGTGCCAGCAGCCTCCAACAGGCCAATACCTACGAGCAGTACTTC
CASSLQQANTYEQYF
>TRBJ2-3|TRBD2|TRBV27|.
TGTGCCAGCAGTTCCGGACTAGCGGGGGAAACAGATACGCAGTATTTT
CASSSGLAGETDTQYF
>TRBJ2-1|.|TRBV9|.
TGTGCCAGCAGCGTACTACCAGGAGGGGATGAGCAGTTCTTC
CASSVLPGGDEQFF
>TRBJ2-7|TRBD2|TRBV4-2|.
TGTGCCAGCAGCCACCCCGGACTAGCGGGAGTCGAGCAGTACTTC
CASSHPGLAGVEQYF
>TRBJ2-3|.|TRBV5-6|.
TGTGCCAGCAGCTTGGCCTCGATACGGTCTAGCACAGATACGCAGTATTTT
CASSLASIRSSTDTQYF
>TRBJ2-2|TRBD2|TRBV10-3|.
TGTGCCATCAGTCGACTAGCAAACACCGGGGAGCTGTTTTTT
CAISRLANTGELFF
>TRBJ2-1|TRBD1|TRBV6-6|few
TGTGCCAGCAGTTCCAGACAGGGGGAGCAGTTCTTC
CASSSRQGEQFF
>TRBJ2-3|.|TRBV29-1|few
TGCAGCGCCCGCGGGCAGAGCACAGATACGCAGTATTTT
CSARGQSTDTQYF
>TRBJ1-1|.|TRBV6-6|once
TGTGCCAGCAGCCTAGACAGGACTGAAGCTTTCTTT
CASSLDRTEAFF
>TRBJ1-2|.|TRBV5-6|.
TGTGCCAGCAGCTTGAGAAGGGGCTTGGGCTATGGCTACACCTTC
CASSLRRGLGYGYTF
>TRBJ1-2|TRBD1|TRBV5-1|.
TGCGCCAGCAGCTGGACAGGTACCTATGGCTACACCTTC
CASSWTGTYGYTF
>TRBJ2-2|TRBD1|TRBV5-1|few
TGCGCCAGCAGCGCTGGGACAGGGCAAACCGGGGAGCTGTTTTTT
CASSAGTGQTGELFF
>TRBJ2-6|TRBD1|TRBV2|.
TGTGCCAGCAGAGGACAGGCGCTTTGGGGGGCCAACGTCCTGACTTTC
CASRGQALWGANVLTF
>TRBJ2-7|TRBD2|TRBV4-2|.
TGTGCCAGCAGCCACCCCGGACTAGCGGGAGTCGAGCAGTACTTC
CASSHPGLAGVEQYF
>TRBJ2-7|.|TRBV4-2|.
TGTGCCAGCAGCCTACCCCCCAGGCGGGGGCTCAACGAGCAGTACTTC
CASSLPPRRGLNEQYF
>TRBJ1-1|.|TRBV7-9|.
TGTGCCAGCAGCTTAGCCAGCGGGACTGAAGCTTTCTTT
CASSLASGTEAFF
>TRBJ1-1|.|TRBV2|.
TGTGCCAGCAGTGAAAGGGGGATCACTGAAGCTTTCTTT
CASSERGITEAFF
>TRBJ2-5|TRBD2|TRBV5-1|once
TGCGCCAGCAGCTTAAGGACTAGCGGGAGAGGAGAGACCCAGTACTTC
CASSLRTSGRGETQYF
>TRBJ2-7|.|TRBV7-8|.
.
CASSSTLGAGGPYPTREQYF
>TRBJ1-5|TRBD1|TRBV18|.
TGTGCCAGCTCAAAAGGACAGGGTAGCAATCAGCCCCAGCATTTT
CASSKGQGSNQPQHF
>TRBJ2-3|TRBD2|TRBV6-1|.
TGTGCCAGCAGGCCTTCTAGCGGGGGCCCCGCACGACAGTATTTT
CASRPSSGGPARQYF
>TRBJ2-5|TRBD2|TRBV5-1|few
TGCGCCAGCAGCTTGAAACTAGCGGGTCTGTACCAAGAGACCCAGTACTTC
CASSLKLAGLYQETQYF
>TRBJ1-6|TRBD1|TRBV25-1|.
TGTGCCAGCAGTGAAAAATTACAGGGGAGCTCCTATAATTCACCCCTCCACTTT
CASSEKLQGSSYNSPLHF
>TRBJ2-1|.|TRBV19|few
TGTGCCAGTAGTCTACCGACAGGATACAATGAGCAGTTCTTC
CASSLPTGYNEQFF
>TRBJ2-7|TRBD2|TRBV10-3|.
TGTGCCATCAGTGATTATGGGGGCGGGAGGGCCGCCTACGAGCAGTACTTC
CAISDYGGGRAAYEQYF
>TRBJ2-1|.|TRBV6-6|.
TGTGCCGGCAGCACGGACTCGAACAATGAGCAGTTCTTC
CAGSTDSNNEQFF
>TRBJ2-7|.|TRBV29-1|.
TGCAGCGTTGAAGGGGACACCCACGAGCAGTACTTC
CSVEGDTHEQYF
>TRBJ2-1|.|TRBV5-4|few
TGTGCCAGCAGCCGGACAGACTACAATGAGCAGTTCTTC
CASSRTDYNEQFF
>TRBJ2-2|.|TRBV19|.
TGTGCCAGTGGAAGGGGGGGAATAGAAACCGGGGAGCTGTTTTTT
CASGRGGIETGELFF